What follows is one T cell receptor beta chain and its context. Its target is not known. The read ends 3 residues before the CDR3 terminus; that terminus is restored from the germline J gene. TCR beta CDR3 amplified by multiplex PCR from about 1,100 ng genomic DNA. Assay: immunoSEQ multiplex PCR; the TCRdb copy retains only in-frame clones and omits some. The sample data list 25,000 to 35,000 clones. This sample is part of a study of T cells in women clearing cervical HPV infection. Whole-study context: Controls gave blood once infection was undetectable; cases at lesion identification. HLA type could not be excluded as a confounder. Notes on the study in general: Cases carried less TRBV6-7 than controls: roughly 0.12% versus 0.17%.

Germline assignment: CDR1 LNHDA and CDR2 SQIVND (reference sequence). The CDR3 is 16 residues long. Trimming shortened V by 3 bases and J by 3 bases, and 15 bases separated the two germline ends. The chain is built from TRBV19 and TRBJ1-5; tentative D call: TRBD1 (6 bases). The sample was blood buffy coat. The sequence was obtained from a woman between 18 and 75 years old with a cervical HPV16 infection that either progressed to CIN3+ or cleared (not recorded which). CDR3 sequence reads: CASSIGLRGNNQPQHF. Partial CDR3 DNA: TGTGCCAGTAGTATCGGTCTCAGGGGAAACAATCAGCCC. The whole variable domain, remainder taken from reference TRBV19 and TRBJ1-5, is DGGITQSPKYLFRKEGQNVTLSCEQNLNHDAMYWYRQDPGQGLRLIYYSQIVNDFQKGDIAEGYSVSREKKESFPLTVTSAQKNPTAFYLCASSIGLRGNNQPQHFGDGTRLSIL.